Described below is a single TCR beta chain sequence and its context. The target antigen is unknown. The sample comes from a study of cytomegalovirus exposure and HLA in healthy donors. The PCR was carried out with 60 Vbeta primers and 13 Jbeta primers. Only in-frame clones appear in the TCRdb table, and some are missing; sequencing was by immunoSEQ multiplex PCR. The sample has fewer than 150,000 clones, 77% seen once; the top ten hold about 5%. Study conclusions and caveats: Presence/absence results assume similar sequencing depth per donor, which may not hold. As a later analysis showed, a missense DCLRE1C variant was linked to trimming of TCR beta V- and J-genes. Reported results showed that the classifier diagnosed cytomegalovirus status with high specificity and sensitivity.

This CDR3 has 15 residues. J gave up 9 bases and V 4 bases, and 15 bases lay outside the gene matches. CDR1 is SGHVS and CDR2 is FQNEAQ in the germline V gene. This receptor was identified in a man over 45 in good health and CMV-seropositive. The sample was PBMCs. V usage is TRBV7-8 and J usage is TRBJ2-7; 7 bases match TRBD2. The CDR3 coding sequence is TGTGCCAGCAGCTCTTATGGCCGGGACTACGAGGGGCAGTACTTC. Its protein product is CASSSYGRDYEGQYF.